These 9 T cell receptor beta chains originate from one sample sequenced in a study of OX40 agonist ivuxolimab in advanced cancers. Data came from immunoSEQ multiplex PCR; TCRdb stores just in-frame clones and leaves some out. Of 11,000 to 15,000 clones listed, 75% to 85% are singletons. The material sequenced was CD4+ or CD8+ T cells sorted from blood, taken in a trial of the OX40 agonist ivuxolimab. These TCRs come from an adult with an advanced solid tumor such as melanoma, head and neck, liver or kidney cancer.

This sequence joins TRBV7-2 and TRBJ1-2; 9 bases align to TRBD1. CDR3 length: 15 residues. Trimming took 1 base from V and 4 from J; bases not matched to a gene: 4. Germline V lookup: CDR1 SGHTA, CDR2 FQGNSA. The CDR3 loop reads CASSLGLTGGYGYTF. CDR3 nucleotide sequence: TGTGCCAGCAGCTTAGGTTTGACAGGGGGCTATGGCTACACCTTC.

This clone was counted only a few times. This chain joins TRBV7-9 and TRBJ2-7; D remains ambiguous. The CDR3 extends over 14 amino acids. Germline-derived CDR1 and CDR2 are SEHNR and FQNEAQ (reference sequence). V was trimmed by 4 bases and J by 2 bases, leaving 12 bases between them. CDR3 DNA: TGTGCCAGCAGCTCCCCTATGGATACCTACGAGCAGTACTTC. Its translation is CASSSPMDTYEQYF.

The chain combines TRBV5-6 with TRBJ2-7; D not certain. V gave up 0 bases and J gave up 3 bases, with 7 bases separating them. Germline-derived CDR1 and CDR2 are SGHDT and YYEEEE. The CDR3 covers 13 residues. The CDR3 region has the DNA TGTGCCAGCAGCTTGGCCTCCAGCTACGAGCAGTACTTC. This sequence encodes CASSLASSYEQYF.

The chain uses TRBV19 and TRBJ1-3, with D unclear. V lost 0 bases and J 0 bases, leaving 3 bases between the germline ends. The CDR3 contains 14 residues. Germline V CDR1 and CDR2: LNHDA, SQIVND (reference sequence). The CDR3 DNA reads as TGTGCCAGTAGTATAGACTACTCTGGAAACACCATATATTTT. It codes for CASSIDYSGNTIYF.

This clone was detected only a few times. This chain uses TRBV27 with TRBJ2-3; possibly TRBD1 or TRBD2 for D (5 bases each). V was clipped by 8 bases and J by 2 bases, with 17 bases between them. Germline assignment: CDR1 MNHEY and CDR2 SMNVEV (reference sequence). This CDR3 contains 15 residues. The CDR3: CASRRPGGATDTQYF. In nucleotides, the CDR3 is TGTGCCAGCCGACGGCCTGGGGGAGCCACAGATACGCAGTATTTT.

On this clone: Germline is not matched at one junction end, which may reflect a read error. The chain has TRBV7-9 and TRBJ2-3; TRBD2 matches 11 bases. Looked up from germline, CDR1 is SEHNR and CDR2 is FQNEAQ (reference sequence). This CDR3 contains 16 residues. CDR3 nucleotide sequence: TGTACCAGCAGCTCCCCGACTAGCGGGGTACCAGATACGCAGTATTTT. It yields the protein CTSSSPTSGVPDTQYF. Complete variable domain (other parts from reference TRBV7-9 and TRBJ2-3): DTGVSQNPRHKITKRGQNVTFRCDPISEHNRLYWYRQTLGQGPEFLTYFQNEAQLEKSRLLSDRFSAERPKGSFSTLEIQRTEQGDSAMYLCTSSSPTSGVPDTQYFGPGTRLTVL.

The chain links TRBV18 to TRBJ2-5; tentatively, D is TRBD1 (5 bases). This CDR3 spans 11 amino acids. V was shortened by 6 bases and J by 7 bases, with 9 bases between the two germline ends. Per the germline V gene, CDR1 is KGHSH and CDR2 is LQKENI. CDR3 nucleotides: TGTGCCAGCTCTGAAACAGGGACCCAGTACTTC. It codes for CASSETGTQYF.

This clone was seen more than once but under ten times. The V call is TRBV6-5, the J call TRBJ1-5; TRBD1 matches at 8 bases. V lost 8 bases to trimming and J lost 3 bases; unmatched junction nucleotides: 3. Per the germline V gene, CDR1 is MNHEY and CDR2 is SVGAGI. The CDR3 sequence is 13 residues long. CDR3 DNA: TGTGCCAGCGGACAGGGCCACAATCAGCCCCAGCATTTT. Its translation: CASGQGHNQPQHF.

This clone was observed a single time. The chain carries TRBV7-2 and TRBJ1-4, with D uncertain. The CDR3 length is 14 residues. Per the germline V gene, CDR1 is SGHTA and CDR2 is FQGNSA. V was cut by 5 bases and J by 4 bases, with 11 bases left in between. CDR3 protein: CASSLGLGNEKLFF. The CDR3 DNA is TGTGCCAGCAGCCTCGGACTGGGTAATGAAAAACTGTTTTTT. Full variable domain (missing parts from reference TRBV7-2 and TRBJ1-4): GAGVSQSPSNKVTEKGKDVELRCDPISGHTALYWYRQSLGQGLEFLIYFQGNSAPDKSGLPSDRFSAERTGGSVSTLTIQRTQQEDSAVYLCASSLGLGNEKLFFGSGTQLSVL.